Listed below are T cell receptor beta chains from one sample, sequenced in a study of a mutant IDH1 vaccine in newly diagnosed glioma. The antigens these receptors bind are not known. The repertoire was sequenced with immunoSEQ multiplex PCR; TCRdb's copy has only in-frame clones and lacks some. This sample yields 56,000 or so clones, of which around four fifths are seen a single time; less than 2% belongs to the top ten. Sequencing used PBMCs, obtained from a glioma patient whose treatment included an IDH1 peptide vaccine. The receptors shown here come from a middle-aged woman with glioma. CDR3s include the opening cysteine and the closing phenylalanine or tryptophan. A D gene is named only where the DNA matches it firmly. Size is omitted from some rows. Given values are once, few, many or a class for expanded clones.

D	J	size	V	DNA	CDR3
NA	TRBJ1-2	NA	TRBV7-8	TGTGCCAGCAGCTTAGTCGCCGTCCAGGGCTACACCTTC	CASSLVAVQGYTF
NA	TRBJ2-3	NA	TRBV4-3	TGCGCCAGCAGCCAAGAGGGGGAGATAGGCGGCACAGATACGCAGTATTTT	CASSQEGEIGGTDTQYF
NA	TRBJ2-5	NA	TRBV2	TGTGCCAGCAGTGAATCCCCCGACAGCCAAGAGACCCAGTACTTC	CASSESPDSQETQYF
NA	TRBJ2-2	NA	TRBV25-1	TGTGCCAGCAGTGTACCGGGATTAGGCACCGGGGAGCTGTTTTTT	CASSVPGLGTGELFF
NA	TRBJ1-4	few	TRBV7-2	TGTGCCAGCAGCTTAGCCATTGGAGGCACTAATGAAAAACTGTTTTTT	CASSLAIGGTNEKLFF
TRBD1	TRBJ2-3	NA	TRBV9	TGTGCCAGCAGCGTATACCGGGACAGGATCACAGATACGCAGTATTTT	CASSVYRDRITDTQYF
NA	TRBJ1-2	NA	TRBV2	TGTGCCAGCAGTCCAAGGTCTTGGCGGAACTATGGCTACACCTTC	CASSPRSWRNYGYTF
NA	TRBJ1-5	NA	TRBV27	TGTGCCAGCAGCTGGAGAGGACAAGACAATAGCAATCAGCCCCAGCATTTT	CASSWRGQDNSNQPQHF
TRBD1	TRBJ1-6	NA	TRBV7-2	TGTGCCATCCTGGACAGGGCTAATTCACCCCTCCACTTT	CAILDRANSPLHF
NA	TRBJ2-7	NA	TRBV5-8	TGTGCCAGCAGCCGAACAGATCTGAGCCCCTACGAGCAGTACTTC	CASSRTDLSPYEQYF
TRBD2	TRBJ2-3	NA	TRBV10-3	TGTGCCATCGGTGCGGGGACTAGCACCACAGATACGCAGTATTTT	CAIGAGTSTTDTQYF
NA	TRBJ1-1	few	TRBV30	TGTGCCTGGAACAAGGGTGTGAACACTGAAGCTTTCTTT	CAWNKGVNTEAFF
TRBD2	TRBJ2-3	NA	TRBV6-1	TGTGCCAGCGGCACTAGCGGGGCGCGCCATACGCAGTATTTT	CASGTSGARHTQYF
NA	TRBJ1-6	few	TRBV7-2	TGTGCCAGCAGCCTGTCTTATAATTCACCCCTCCACTTT	CASSLSYNSPLHF
NA	TRBJ1-1	few	TRBV2	TGTGCCAGCAGTGAAACCACAGGAGAGAACACTGAAGCTTTCTTT	CASSETTGENTEAFF
NA	TRBJ2-2	NA	TRBV12-5	TGTGCTAGTGGACTAGGGACCGGGGAGCTGTTTTTT	CASGLGTGELFF
NA	TRBJ2-6	NA	TRBV19	TGTGCCAGTAGTATTCTCCAGAACTCTGGGGCCAACGTCCTGACTTTC	CASSILQNSGANVLTF
NA	TRBJ1-5	NA	TRBV7-2	TGTGCCAGCAGCTTATCGGGCTCGGGCAATCAGCCCCAGCATTTT	CASSLSGSGNQPQHF
TRBD1	TRBJ2-3	NA	TRBV30	TGTGCCTGGGAAACAGGGGGATCAGATACGCAGTATTTT	CAWETGGSDTQYF
TRBD1	TRBJ2-3	NA	TRBV5-1	TGCGCCAGCAGTAGGGACAGCCGCACAGATACGCAGTATTTT	CASSRDSRTDTQYF
TRBD1	TRBJ2-7	NA	TRBV7-8	TGTGCCAGCAGCTCGGGGACAGGGGGCTACGAGCAGTACTTC	CASSSGTGGYEQYF
TRBD1	TRBJ2-5	NA	TRBV2	TGTGCCAGCAGTGAGGGGGACAGGGCCCTCGGGGAGACCCAGTACTTC	CASSEGDRALGETQYF
NA	TRBJ1-4	few	TRBV5-1	TGCGCCAGCAGCTTGGCCGAAGGGGATGAGGAAAAACTGTTTTTT	CASSLAEGDEEKLFF
TRBD1	TRBJ1-2	once	TRBV4-2	TGTGCCAGCAGCCGCGGACAGGGAGACTATGGCTACACCTTC	CASSRGQGDYGYTF